This T cell receptor (beta chain) was captured by sequencing in a study of blood T cells in healthy people across ages. CDR3 length: 17 amino acids. Germline V CDR1 and CDR2: MDHEN, SYDVKM. Trimming took 4 bases from V and 2 from J, leaving 20 bases between them. Sample-barcoded 5' priming and a J-beta primer mix drove a second PCR of roughly 6 to 12 cycles. TCRdb re-derived calls from the 5' RACE reads in MiXCR, one entry per CDR3 protein. The table includes over 450,000 distinct CDR3 sequences, more than 20% detected once. Only a few counts were recorded for this clonotype. The same specimen was also included in a second study, on T cells of mothers and their children.

The sample comprised blood. The chain is built from TRBV28 and TRBJ2-5, with D possibly matching TRBD1 (6 bases). The clonotype was recovered from a boy between 10 and 17 years old in good health. CDR3: CASSWSFLGGSQETQYF. The CDR3 DNA reads as TGTGCCAGCAGTTGGAGCTTTTTAGGGGGAAGTCAAGAGACCCAGTACTTC.